One and the same sample provided the 23 T cell receptor beta chains below, sequenced in a study of cytomegalovirus exposure and HLA in healthy donors. Assay: immunoSEQ multiplex PCR; the TCRdb copy retains only in-frame clones and omits some. Among 100,000 to 150,000 clones, about 87% were seen once, and the ten largest hold roughly 2%. Material for sequencing was PBMCs. The origin of the receptors is a woman aged 18-29 years in good health and CMV-seronegative.

The CDR3 bases are TGTGCCAGCAGTTTTCTTAGCGGGGAATACAATGAGCAGTTCTTC. This sequence encodes CASSFLSGEYNEQFF. The chain couples TRBV27 to TRBJ2-1, with 8 bases matching TRBD2. Germline V gene lookup returns CDR1 MNHEY and CDR2 SMNVEV (reference sequence). V lost 3 bases to trimming and J lost 4 bases; unmatched junction nucleotides: 5. CDR3 length: 15 amino acids.

This sequence joins TRBV11-2 and TRBJ2-3, with 9 bases fitting TRBD2. Germline V gene data show CDR1 as SGHAT and CDR2 as FQNNGV. V lost 3 bases and J lost 5; bases outside the gene matches: 9. This CDR3 has 16 amino acids. The CDR3 loop is CASSLGSGGRGDTQYF. The CDR3 DNA reads as TGTGCCAGCAGCTTGGGAAGCGGGGGGCGGGGAGATACGCAGTATTTT. The complete variable domain, with remaining parts taken from reference TRBV11-2 and TRBJ2-3, reads EAGVAQSPRYKIIEKRQSVAFWCNPISGHATLYWYQQILGQGPKLLIQFQNNGVVDDSQLPKDRFSAERLKGVDSTLKIQPAKLEDSAVYLCASSLGSGGRGDTQYFGPGTRLTVL.

The genes are TRBV11-3 and TRBJ2-7, with D possibly TRBD2 on 6 matching bases. Germline CDR1 SGHNT, CDR2 YENEEA. There are 15 residues in the CDR3. V lost 2 bases to trimming and J lost 3 bases, with 14 bases between them. In nucleotides, the CDR3 is TGTGCCAGCAGCTTACTTCCTAGCGCCTACTACGAGCAGTACTTC. Its protein product is CASSLLPSAYYEQYF. Full variable domain (missing parts from reference TRBV11-3 and TRBJ2-7): EAGVVQSPRYKIIEKKQPVAFWCNPISGHNTLYWYLQNLGQGPELLIRYENEEAVDDSQLPKDRFSAERLKGVDSTLKIQPAELGDSAVYLCASSLLPSAYYEQYFGPGTRLTVT.

The chain has TRBV28 and TRBJ2-5, with D perhaps matching TRBD2 (5 bases). V shed 4 bases and J shed 2 bases, with 8 bases lying between them. Looked up from germline, CDR1 is MDHEN and CDR2 is SYDVKM. This CDR3 is built from 13 residues. The CDR3 DNA sequence: TGTGCCAGCAGTTCATGGAGGCAAGAGACCCAGTACTTC. It translates to CASSSWRQETQYF.

The chain has TRBV7-9 and TRBJ1-5; D is uncertain. V lost 1 base and J lost 9, with 10 bases in between. CDR3 length equals 13 residues. Germline CDR1 SEHNR, CDR2 FQNEAQ (reference sequence). CDR3 coding DNA: TGTGCCAGCAGCTTAGTCGGGTCGGGGCCCCAGCATTTT. Translation: CASSLVGSGPQHF.

The chain links TRBV9 to TRBJ2-7, with D possibly being TRBD2 (5 bases). V was pared by 0 bases and J by 1 base, with 11 bases between. This CDR3 spans 15 amino acids. The germline V gene encodes CDR1 SGDLS and CDR2 YYNGEE. Written as DNA, the CDR3 is TGTGCCAGCAGCGTAGCGGGAACGACGTCCTACGAGCAGTACTTC. It specifies CASSVAGTTSYEQYF. Full variable domain (missing parts from reference TRBV9 and TRBJ2-7): DSGVTQTPKHLITATGQRVTLRCSPRSGDLSVYWYQQSLDQGLQFLIQYYNGEERAKGNILERFSAQQFPDLHSELNLSSLELGDSALYFCASSVAGTTSYEQYFGPGTRLTVT.

The table lists this clone with a few counts. This chain uses TRBV5-1 with TRBJ2-2, with D maybe TRBD1 (5 bases). The CDR3 has 16 amino acids. Per the germline V gene, CDR1 is SGHRS and CDR2 is YFSETQ. V lost 0 bases and J 4 bases, leaving 13 bases between the germline ends. The chain's CDR3 is CASSLVVPTGTGELFF. The CDR3 DNA sequence: TGCGCCAGCAGCTTGGTGGTCCCAACAGGCACCGGGGAGCTGTTTTTT.

The rearrangement uses TRBV11-1 and TRBJ1-2, with 9 bases fitting TRBD1. The junction had 5 bases not matched to a gene; V was cut back by 6 bases and J by 3 bases. The germline CDR1 and CDR2 sequences are SGHAT and FQDESV (reference sequence). The CDR3 covers 14 residues. DNA for the CDR3: TGTGCCAGCAGTCACTACAGGGGGCACTATGGCTACACCTTC. Its protein product is CASSHYRGHYGYTF.

The rearrangement links TRBV28 to TRBJ1-2, with D perhaps TRBD1 (6 bases). There are 14 residues in the CDR3. The V and J ends lost 2 bases and 3 bases respectively, with 10 bases between them. The germline V gene encodes CDR1 MDHEN and CDR2 SYDVKM. CDR3 nucleotide sequence: TGTGCCAGCAGTTTAAAAGCAGGGGACTATGGCTACACCTTC. Encoded protein: CASSLKAGDYGYTF.

The table lists this clone with a count of one. J is TRBJ1-5 and V is TRBV5-4, with D uncertain. V shed 1 base and J shed 0 bases, with 5 bases lying between them. In germline, CDR1 is SGHNT, CDR2 YYREEE (reference sequence). This CDR3 is 14 amino acids long. The chain's CDR3 is CASSLSGSNQPQHF. As DNA, the CDR3 is TGTGCCAGCAGCTTGTCCGGTAGCAATCAGCCCCAGCATTTT.

The V call is TRBV5-1, the J call TRBJ1-1, with D possibly being TRBD1 (6 bases). The CDR3 runs 15 residues. Germline CDR1 reads SGHRS; CDR2 reads YFSETQ. V dropped 0 bases and J dropped 5 bases, with 14 bases sitting between them. CDR3 amino acids: CASSLEGGIRTEAFF. The CDR3 DNA follows: TGCGCCAGCAGCTTGGAAGGGGGAATACGAACTGAAGCTTTCTTT.

This chain links TRBV7-9 with TRBJ1-2; TRBD1 matches at 8 bases. The CDR3 loop spans 14 amino acids. Germline V gene sequence: CDR1 SEHNR, CDR2 FQNEAQ (reference sequence). Trimming at V came to 5 bases and at J to 8 bases, leaving 10 bases not matched to a gene. The CDR3 loop reads CASSRTGQGFGYTF. CDR3 bases: TGTGCCAGCAGCCGCACTGGACAGGGCTTCGGCTACACCTTC.

V is TRBV5-1 and J is TRBJ2-7; D might be TRBD2 (5 bases). In germline, CDR1 is SGHRS, CDR2 YFSETQ. The CDR3 is 13 amino acids. Trimming shortened V by 4 bases and J by 1 base, and 9 bases separated the two germline ends. CDR3: CASSTGSSYEQYF. The CDR3 DNA is TGCGCCAGCAGCACGGGGAGTTCCTACGAGCAGTACTTC.

The chain uses TRBV4-2 and TRBJ1-2, with D unclear. The CDR3 runs to 13 residues. The germline V gene has CDR1 LGHNA and CDR2 YNFKEQ. The germline V and J ends were trimmed by 0 bases and 4 bases, with 6 bases remaining between them. The CDR3 DNA follows: TGTGCCAGCAGCCAAGATGAAGCCTATGGCTACACCTTC. It yields the protein CASSQDEAYGYTF.

J is TRBJ2-1 and V is TRBV4-3, with D uncertain. Per the germline V gene, CDR1 is LGHNA and CDR2 is YSLEER. The CDR3 runs to 16 residues. V was shortened by 1 base and J by 0 bases, with 10 bases between the two germline ends. The CDR3 here is CASSQGISSSYNEQFF. The CDR3 nucleotides read TGCGCCAGCAGCCAAGGTATCTCGAGCTCCTACAATGAGCAGTTCTTC.

V is TRBV18 and J is TRBJ1-1; no definite D call. The CDR3 is 15 residues long. With 6 bases removed from V and 0 bases from J, the gap between germline ends came to 14 bases. Germline lookup yields CDR1 KGHSH and CDR2 LQKENI. The CDR3 DNA is TGTGCCAGCTCCCCGGGGTCGGGGATGAACACTGAAGCTTTCTTT. Encoded protein: CASSPGSGMNTEAFF.

The V gene is TRBV2, the J gene TRBJ2-3; D remains ambiguous. The CDR3 extends over 13 amino acids. Germline V gene sequence: CDR1 SNHLY, CDR2 FYNNEI. Trimming removed 4 bases from V and 2 bases from J, with 7 bases in between. The CDR3 DNA reads as TGTGCCAGCAGTGTCTTCGTCACAGATACGCAGTATTTT. Translated, it gives CASSVFVTDTQYF.

V usage is TRBV9 and J usage is TRBJ2-7; 7 nucleotides match TRBD1. The CDR3 has 14 amino acids. The J segment lost 3 bases and the V segment lost 3 bases, leaving 6 bases of the junction unmatched. Germline lookup yields CDR1 SGDLS and CDR2 YYNGEE. The CDR3: CASSADDRDYEQYF. The CDR3 DNA sequence: TGTGCCAGCAGCGCCGACGACAGGGACTACGAGCAGTACTTC.

This chain connects TRBV6-6 to TRBJ1-5, with 8 bases fitting TRBD1. The CDR3 runs to 14 residues. After removal of 4 bases from V and 2 bases from J, the junction contained 1 base not matched to a gene. CDR1 is MNHNY and CDR2 is SVGAGI in the germline V gene (reference sequence). Written as DNA, the CDR3 is TGTGCCAGCAGTTTGACAGGGGGCAATCAGCCCCAGCATTTT. As protein: CASSLTGGNQPQHF.

This clone is a singleton in its sample. The CDR3 loop reads CAWSITGNEKLFF. CDR3 DNA: TGTGCCTGGAGTATAACAGGAAATGAAAAACTGTTTTTT. J is TRBJ1-4 and V is TRBV30; tentative D call: TRBD1 (5 bases). Trimming stripped 2 bases from V and 5 bases from J, with 9 bases between. Germline CDR1 GTSNPN, CDR2 SVGIG (reference sequence). This CDR3 spans 13 amino acids.

The V gene is TRBV6-5, the J gene TRBJ1-1; tentative D call: TRBD1 (6 bases). Germline V gives CDR1 MNHEY, CDR2 SVGAGI. This CDR3 is 16 amino acids long. Trimming stripped 3 bases from V and 1 base from J, with 15 bases between. This chain's CDR3 is CASSYDRQASNTEAFF. For the CDR3, the DNA is TGTGCCAGCAGTTATGATCGACAGGCCTCGAACACTGAAGCTTTCTTT.

This chain connects TRBV19 to TRBJ1-6; no definite D call. This CDR3 region has 12 residues. From germline, CDR1 is LNHDA and CDR2 SQIVND (reference sequence). V was clipped by 9 bases and J by 10 bases, with 13 bases between them. DNA of the CDR3: TGTGCCAGCCCAAAATCGGGGTCACCCCTCCACTTT. Amino acid sequence: CASPKSGSPLHF.

The J gene is TRBJ2-1, the V gene TRBV2; 10 nucleotides agree with TRBD2. V was pared by 7 bases and J by 5 bases, with 5 bases of the junction left unmatched. CDR1 SNHLY and CDR2 FYNNEI come from the germline V gene. The length of the CDR3 is 14 residues. The CDR3 sequence: CASTGLAEHNEQFF. The CDR3 nucleotides are TGTGCCAGCACAGGACTAGCGGAACACAATGAGCAGTTCTTC.